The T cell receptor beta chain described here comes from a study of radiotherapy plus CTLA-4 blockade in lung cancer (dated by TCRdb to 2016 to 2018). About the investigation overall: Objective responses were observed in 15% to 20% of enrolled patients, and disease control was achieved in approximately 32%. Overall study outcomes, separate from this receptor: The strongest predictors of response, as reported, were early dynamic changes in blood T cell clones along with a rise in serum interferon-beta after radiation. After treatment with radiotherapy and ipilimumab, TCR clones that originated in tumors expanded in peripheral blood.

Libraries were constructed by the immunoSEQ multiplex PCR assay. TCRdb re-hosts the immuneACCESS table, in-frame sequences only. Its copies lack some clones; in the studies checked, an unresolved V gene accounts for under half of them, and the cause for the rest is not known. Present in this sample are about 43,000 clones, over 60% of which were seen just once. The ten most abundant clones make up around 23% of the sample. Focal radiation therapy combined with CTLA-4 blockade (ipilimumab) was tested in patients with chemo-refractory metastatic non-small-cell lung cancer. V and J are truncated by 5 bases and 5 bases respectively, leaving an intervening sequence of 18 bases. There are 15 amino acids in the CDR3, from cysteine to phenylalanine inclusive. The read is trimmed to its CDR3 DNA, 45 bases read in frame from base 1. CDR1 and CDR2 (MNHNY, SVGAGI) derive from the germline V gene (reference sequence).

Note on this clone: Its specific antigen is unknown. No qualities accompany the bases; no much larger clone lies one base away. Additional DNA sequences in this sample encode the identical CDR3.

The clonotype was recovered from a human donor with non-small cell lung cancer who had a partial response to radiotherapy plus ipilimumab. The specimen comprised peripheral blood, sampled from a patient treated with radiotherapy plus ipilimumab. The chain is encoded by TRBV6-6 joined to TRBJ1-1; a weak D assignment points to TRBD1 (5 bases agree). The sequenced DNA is TGTGCCAGCAGTGACATCCGAGACAGAGGAACTGAAGCTTTCTTT. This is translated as CASSDIRDRGTEAFF.